This TCR beta chain was recorded in a study of blood T cell repertoires in COVID-19. Background on the study: PBMCs, B-cell-depleted T cells, or T cells were the source of the cDNA or gDNA that made up the material.

In the original processing: Quantification of nucleated cells was approximated via reference gene primer amplification. TCRdb's table, derived via immunoSEQ multiplex PCR, lists solely in-frame clones and lacks some. The V and J calls and clone size are taken from that table; D and trimming were inferred from the DNA. The repertoire includes approximately 100,000 clones, 75% to 90% of them detected once, and around 1.1% sits in the top ten. Germline CDR1 reads MNHNY; CDR2 reads SVGAGI (reference sequence). There are 15 residues in the CDR3. Trimming took 8 bases from V and 1 from J, leaving 15 bases between them.

The specimen sequenced was peripheral blood. V is TRBV6-6 and J is TRBJ1-5, with D maybe TRBD1 (6 bases). This receptor was taken from a human donor in a cohort sampled during active COVID-19. DNA for the CDR3: TGTGCCAGCCGGACAGACGAACGGAGCAATCAGCCCCAGCATTTT. Its translation is CASRTDERSNQPQHF.